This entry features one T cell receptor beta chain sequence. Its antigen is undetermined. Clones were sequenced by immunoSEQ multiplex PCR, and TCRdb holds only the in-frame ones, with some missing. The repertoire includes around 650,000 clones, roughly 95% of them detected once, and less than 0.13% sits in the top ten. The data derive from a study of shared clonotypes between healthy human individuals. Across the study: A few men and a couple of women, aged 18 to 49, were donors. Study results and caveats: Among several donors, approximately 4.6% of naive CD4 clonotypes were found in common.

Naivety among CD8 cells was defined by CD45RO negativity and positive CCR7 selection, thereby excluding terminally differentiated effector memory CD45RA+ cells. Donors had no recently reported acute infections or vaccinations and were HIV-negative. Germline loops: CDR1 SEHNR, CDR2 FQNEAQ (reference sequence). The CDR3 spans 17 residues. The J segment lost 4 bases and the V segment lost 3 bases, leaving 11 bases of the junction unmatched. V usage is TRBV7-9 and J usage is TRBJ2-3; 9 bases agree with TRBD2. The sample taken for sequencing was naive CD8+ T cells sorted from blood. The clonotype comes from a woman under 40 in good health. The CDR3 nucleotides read TGTGCCAGCAGCTTCCCTAGGGGTAGCGGGAGCCCAGATACGCAGTATTTT. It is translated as CASSFPRGSGSPDTQYF.